This T cell receptor (beta chain) was profiled in a study of blood T cell repertoires in COVID-19 (dated by TCRdb to the early 2020s). In terms of the full investigation: Collaborator samples came from the United States, Italy and Spain and covered acute and convalescent phases of COVID-19. Samples came from the ongoing ImmuneRACE study (first 160 participants) plus 1,254 subjects from 6 global collaborators. The repertoires were made available in a free public database intended to serve as a resource for research on the immune response to SARS-CoV-2. Where available, HLA class I and class II types were obtained from metadata supplied by the sample provider rather than from assay-based typing. Sample metadata almost always included a de-identified subject ID, COVID-19 status, age in years and sex. The material from the prospective study consisted of cDNA or gDNA derived from T cells, B-cell-depleted T cells, or PBMCs. Deeply sampled blood TCRbeta repertoires from subjects exposed to, actively infected with, or recovered from COVID-19 were included in the dataset. Study-wide conclusions, independent of this receptor: Clinical and demographic metadata were provided uncurated, with the amount varying by source and participant.

CDR1 and CDR2 (MNHEY, SVGAGI) derive from the germline V gene. The CDR3 runs 15 amino acids, cysteine and phenylalanine included. The sequence is cut down to CDR3 DNA, 45 bases in frame from base 1. The trim is 6 bases for V and 5 bases for J, with a gap of 19 bases between the germline ends. TCRbeta CDR3 regions were amplified from genomic DNA by means of the immunoSEQ Assay, a bias-controlled multiplex PCR. The paper's processing steps were these. Within the assay, amplification of reference gene primers was used to estimate how many nucleated cells each sample contained. Sequence reads were collapsed and filtered to measure the absolute abundance of every unique TCRbeta CDR3 rearrangement. Productive Simpson clonality was computed per sample as the square root of Simpson's diversity index over productive rearrangements. The source is immuneACCESS, and TCRdb retained only in-frame sequences with V and J called. Part of the clones is not carried over; for the studies checked, unresolved V genes explain less than half of this, and the remainder is unexplained. V and J calls and clone size come straight from that table; D and trimming were deduced from the DNA. Within this sample are around 200,000 clones, with 86% of them counted one time only. The ten largest clones add up to over 7% of the sample.

About this clone: The antigen this receptor binds is unknown. It has no much larger one-base neighbor in the sample; base qualities were not kept.

Collaborating institutions collected whole blood in K2EDTA tubes following their own protocols. For TCRbeta analysis, collaborators shipped samples as frozen whole blood, isolated PBMCs, or DNA extracted from either of those sample types. Sequenced input: peripheral blood. The TCR originated in a woman older than 75 in a cohort sampled during active or convalescent COVID-19. The rearrangement joined TRBV6-5 to TRBJ1-1; no D segment can be confidently identified. CDR3 reads: CASRPQHGRGTEAFF. The DNA reads TGTGCCAGCAGGCCACAACATGGACGAGGGACTGAAGCTTTCTTT.